The 11 T cell receptor beta chains given below trace back to one sample, sequenced in a study of T cell changes during pregnancy in multiple sclerosis. TCRdb's table, derived via immunoSEQ multiplex PCR, lists solely in-frame clones and lacks some. This sample has 50,000 to 70,000 clones, with about nine tenths found just once. The sample in question was peripheral blood, obtained in the third trimester of pregnancy. These receptor sequences come from a female donor in good health, enrolled as a control in a pregnancy study.

This clone was counted once. The chain employs TRBV6-6 and TRBJ1-3; 8 positions match TRBD1. The length of the CDR3 is 15 residues. V shed 6 bases, J shed 6 bases, and the junction held 10 bases outside the gene matches. Germline values: CDR1 MNHNY, CDR2 SVGAGI (reference sequence). The CDR3, as DNA: TGTGCCAGCAGCGGTATGGTGACAGGGGAAAACACCATATATTTT. Translation gives CASSGMVTGENTIYF.

The chain uses TRBV7-8 and TRBJ2-7, with D perhaps TRBD2 (6 bases). V was shortened by 2 bases and J by 3 bases, with 23 bases between the two germline ends. This CDR3 spans 18 amino acids. Germline V gene lookup returns CDR1 SGHVS and CDR2 FQNEAQ. The CDR3 DNA follows: TGTGCCAGCAGCTTATCGACTTGGGGATCCAGCGGGCTCTACGAGCAGTACTTC. It encodes CASSLSTWGSSGLYEQYF.

This clone was seen more than once but under ten times. V gene TRBV29-1 combines with J gene TRBJ1-1; D is possibly TRBD1 (6 bases). The germline V gene encodes CDR1 SQVTM and CDR2 ANQGSEA. Trimming stripped 6 bases from V and 2 bases from J, with 13 bases between. The CDR3 covers 13 residues. The CDR3 is CSVNRGGNTEAFF. The CDR3 region has the DNA TGCAGCGTAAACCGGGGGGGCAACACTGAAGCTTTCTTT.

This chain uses TRBV6-1 with TRBJ2-5; D remains ambiguous. The CDR3 length is 12 residues. V lost 7 bases, J lost 2 bases, and 8 bases lay in between. CDR1 is MNHNS, CDR2 SASEGT, per germline. The CDR3 DNA is TGTGCCAGCACGGAACAGCAAGAGACCCAGTACTTC. This encodes CASTEQQETQYF.

This clone showed up just once. The J gene is TRBJ2-7, the V gene TRBV5-6; no definite D call. This CDR3 contains 17 residues. Germline loops: CDR1 SGHDT, CDR2 YYEEEE. The ends were cut back, 0 bases at V and 6 bases at J, with 22 bases in the middle. In nucleotides, the CDR3 is TGTGCCAGCAGCTTGGATGAGGTCGGGTTCGCCCTGGGCGAGCAGTACTTC. Translated: CASSLDEVGFALGEQYF.

The chain combines TRBV19 with TRBJ2-1, with a possible D match to TRBD2 (6 bases). V was cut by 3 bases and J by 5 bases, with 11 bases left in between. Germline lookup yields CDR1 LNHDA and CDR2 SQIVND (reference sequence). The CDR3 runs to 14 residues. The CDR3 here is CASSITSNHNEQFF. CDR3 bases: TGTGCCAGTAGTATCACTAGCAATCACAATGAGCAGTTCTTC.

The rearrangement joins TRBV10-3 to TRBJ1-2; TRBD1 matches 8 bases. From germline, CDR1 is ENHRY and CDR2 SYGVKD. CDR3 size: 16 residues. V trimming: 2 bases; J trimming: 1 base; junction bases outside the gene matches: 6. The CDR3 protein is CAISETQGAGNYGYTF. The CDR3 region has the DNA TGTGCCATCAGTGAGACCCAGGGGGCGGGTAACTATGGCTACACCTTC.

This clone showed up just once. This chain connects TRBV2 to TRBJ2-3; D might be TRBD2 (5 bases). CDR1 is SNHLY, CDR2 FYNNEI, per germline. The CDR3 spans 14 residues. V was shortened by 1 base and J by 6 bases, with 11 bases between the two germline ends. CDR3 region: CASSEGENEDTQYF. CDR3 bases: TGTGCCAGCAGTGAAGGGGAGAACGAGGATACGCAGTATTTT.

The V and J genes are TRBV5-1 and TRBJ1-1; weak D call: TRBD1 (5 bases). Trimming pared 0 bases from V and 4 bases from J, leaving 13 bases between. This CDR3 has 15 amino acids. Germline CDR1 and CDR2: SGHRS and YFSETQ. DNA for the CDR3: TGCGCCAGCAGCTTGGCAGGGAGGAGTGGCACTGAAGCTTTCTTT. Translating it yields CASSLAGRSGTEAFF.

This rearrangement joins TRBV5-8 to TRBJ2-5; D remains unclear. From germline, CDR1 is SGHTS and CDR2 YDEGEE. Trimming took 4 bases from V and 11 from J, leaving 3 bases between them. The CDR3 is 8 amino acids. CDR3 in amino acids: CASSPQYF. The CDR3 bases are TGTGCCAGCAGCCCTCAGTACTTC.

This chain links TRBV23-1 with TRBJ1-4; D perhaps matches TRBD1 (5 bases). TRBV23-1 is labeled an ORF, and its function is uncertain. V was pared by 0 bases and J by 4 bases, with 12 bases between. This CDR3 comprises 16 residues. The CDR3 spells CASSQSGGADNEKLFF. In DNA, the CDR3 is TGCGCCAGCAGTCAATCGGGAGGGGCGGATAATGAAAAACTGTTTTTT.